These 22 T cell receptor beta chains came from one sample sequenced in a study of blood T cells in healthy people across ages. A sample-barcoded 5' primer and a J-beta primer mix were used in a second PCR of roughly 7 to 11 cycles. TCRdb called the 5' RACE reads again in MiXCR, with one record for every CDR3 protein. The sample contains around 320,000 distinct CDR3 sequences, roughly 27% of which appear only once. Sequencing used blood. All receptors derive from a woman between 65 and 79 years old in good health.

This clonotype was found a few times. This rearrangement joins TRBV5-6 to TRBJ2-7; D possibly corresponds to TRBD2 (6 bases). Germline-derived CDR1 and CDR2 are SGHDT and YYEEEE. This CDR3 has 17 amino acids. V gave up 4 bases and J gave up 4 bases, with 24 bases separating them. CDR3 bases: TGTGCCAGCAGCCCTAACTACCTAGGCGGGACGCCTTACGAGCAGTACTTC. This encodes CASSPNYLGGTPYEQYF.

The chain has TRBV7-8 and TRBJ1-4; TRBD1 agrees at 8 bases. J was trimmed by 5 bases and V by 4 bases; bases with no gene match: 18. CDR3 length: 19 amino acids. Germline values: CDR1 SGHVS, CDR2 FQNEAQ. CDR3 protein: CASSSPPDRAWARNEKLFF. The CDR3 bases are TGTGCCAGCAGCTCCCCCCCGGACAGGGCGTGGGCTAGAAATGAAAAACTGTTTTTT. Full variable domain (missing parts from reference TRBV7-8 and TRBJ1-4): GAGVSQSPRYKVAKRGQDVALRCDPISGHVSLFWYQQALGQGPEFLTYFQNEAQLDKSGLPSDRFFAERPEGSVSTLKIQRTQQEDSAVYLCASSSPPDRAWARNEKLFFGSGTQLSVL.

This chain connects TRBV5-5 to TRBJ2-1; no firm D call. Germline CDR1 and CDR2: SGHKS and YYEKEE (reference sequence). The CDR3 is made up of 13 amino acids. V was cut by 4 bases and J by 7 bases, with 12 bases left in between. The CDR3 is CASSPVFRNEQFF. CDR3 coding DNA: TGTGCCAGCAGCCCAGTTTTCCGGAATGAGCAGTTCTTC.

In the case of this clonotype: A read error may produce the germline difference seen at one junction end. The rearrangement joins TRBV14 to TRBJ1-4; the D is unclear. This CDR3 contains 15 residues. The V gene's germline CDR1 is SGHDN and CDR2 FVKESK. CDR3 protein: CASSLKPATNERLFF. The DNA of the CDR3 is TGTGCCAGCAGCCTGAAACCAGCAACTAATGAAAGACTGTTTTTT.

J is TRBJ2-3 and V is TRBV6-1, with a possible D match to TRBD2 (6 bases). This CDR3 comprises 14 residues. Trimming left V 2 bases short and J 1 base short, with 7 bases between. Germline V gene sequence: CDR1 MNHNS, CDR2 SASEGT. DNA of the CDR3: TGTGCCAGCAGTGAACCTAGCGGCACAGATACGCAGTATTTT. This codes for CASSEPSGTDTQYF.

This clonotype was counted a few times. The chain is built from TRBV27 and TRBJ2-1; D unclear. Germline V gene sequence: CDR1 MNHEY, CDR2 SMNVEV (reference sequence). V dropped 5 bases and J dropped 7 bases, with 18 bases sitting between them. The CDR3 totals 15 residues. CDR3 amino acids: CASSPTGGLVNEQFF. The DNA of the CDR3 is TGTGCCAGCAGTCCCACGGGTGGGCTGGTTAATGAGCAGTTCTTC.

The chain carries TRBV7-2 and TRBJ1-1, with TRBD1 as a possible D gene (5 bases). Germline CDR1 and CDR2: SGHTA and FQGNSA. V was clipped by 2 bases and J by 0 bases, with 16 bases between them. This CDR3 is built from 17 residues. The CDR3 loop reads CASSLYWQGRMNTEAFF. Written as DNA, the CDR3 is TGTGCCAGCAGCTTATATTGGCAGGGAAGAATGAACACTGAAGCTTTCTTT.

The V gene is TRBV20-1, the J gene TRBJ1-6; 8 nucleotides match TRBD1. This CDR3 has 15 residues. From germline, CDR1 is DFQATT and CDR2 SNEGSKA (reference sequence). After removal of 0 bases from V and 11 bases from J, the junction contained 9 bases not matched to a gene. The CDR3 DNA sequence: TGCAGTGCTAGAGAAACAGGGGGATTTTTGGCACCCCTCCACTTT. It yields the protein CSARETGGFLAPLHF.

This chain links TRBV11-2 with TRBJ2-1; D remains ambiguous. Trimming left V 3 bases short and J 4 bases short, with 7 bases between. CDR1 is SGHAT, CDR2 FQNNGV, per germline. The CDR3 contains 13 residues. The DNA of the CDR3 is TGTGCCAGCAGCTTGGGCCATTACAATGAGCAGTTCTTC. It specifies CASSLGHYNEQFF.

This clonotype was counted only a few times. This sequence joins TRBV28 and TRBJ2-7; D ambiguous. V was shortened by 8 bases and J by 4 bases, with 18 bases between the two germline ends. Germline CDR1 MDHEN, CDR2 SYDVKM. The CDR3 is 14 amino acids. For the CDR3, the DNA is TGTGCCAGCGGTCCTATGCGTCCCAATTACGAGCAGTACTTC. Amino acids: CASGPMRPNYEQYF. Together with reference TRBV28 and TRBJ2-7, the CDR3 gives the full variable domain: DVKVTQSSRYLVKRTGEKVFLECVQDMDHENMFWYRQDPGLGLRLIYFSYDVKMKEKGDIPEGYSVSREKKERFSLILESASTNQTSMYLCASGPMRPNYEQYFGPGTRLTVT.

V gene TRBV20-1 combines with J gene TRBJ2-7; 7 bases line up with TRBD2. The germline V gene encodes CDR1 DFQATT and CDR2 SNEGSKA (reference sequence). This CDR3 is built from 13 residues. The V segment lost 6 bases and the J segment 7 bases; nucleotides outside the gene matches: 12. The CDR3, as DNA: TGCAGTGCCTCCTGGCAGCGGGATGGAGAGCAGTACTTC. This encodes CSASWQRDGEQYF.

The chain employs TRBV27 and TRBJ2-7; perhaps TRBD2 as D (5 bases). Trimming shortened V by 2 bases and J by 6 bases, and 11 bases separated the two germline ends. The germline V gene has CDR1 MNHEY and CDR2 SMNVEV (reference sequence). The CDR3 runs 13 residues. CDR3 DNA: TGTGCCAGCAGTTTAATCCTAGCCGGCGAGCAGTACTTC. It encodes CASSLILAGEQYF.

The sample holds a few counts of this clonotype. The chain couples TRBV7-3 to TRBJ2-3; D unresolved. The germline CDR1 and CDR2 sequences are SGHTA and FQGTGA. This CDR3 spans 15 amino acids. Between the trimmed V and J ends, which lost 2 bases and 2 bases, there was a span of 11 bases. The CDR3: CASSLRDGPTDTQYF. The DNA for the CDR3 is TGTGCCAGCAGCTTACGCGACGGCCCCACAGATACGCAGTATTTT.

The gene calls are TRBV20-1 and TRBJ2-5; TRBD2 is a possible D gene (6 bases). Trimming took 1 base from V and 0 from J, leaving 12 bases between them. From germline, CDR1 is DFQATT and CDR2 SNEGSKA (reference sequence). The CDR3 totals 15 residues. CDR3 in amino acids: CSARAGGGNQETQYF. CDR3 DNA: TGCAGTGCTAGAGCCGGGGGTGGAAACCAAGAGACCCAGTACTTC.

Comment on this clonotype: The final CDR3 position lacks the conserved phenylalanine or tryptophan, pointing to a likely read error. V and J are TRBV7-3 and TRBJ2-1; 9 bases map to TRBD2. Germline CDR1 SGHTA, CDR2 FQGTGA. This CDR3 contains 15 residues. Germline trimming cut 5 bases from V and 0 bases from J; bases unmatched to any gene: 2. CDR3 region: CASSLSGSSYNEQFL. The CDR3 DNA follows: TGTGCCAGCAGCCTTAGCGGGAGCTCCTACAATGAGCAGTTCTTA.

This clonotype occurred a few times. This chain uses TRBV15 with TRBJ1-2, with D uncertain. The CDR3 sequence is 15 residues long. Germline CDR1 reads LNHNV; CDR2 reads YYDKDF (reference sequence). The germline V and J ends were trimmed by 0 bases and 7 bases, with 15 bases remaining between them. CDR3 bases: TGTGCCACCAGCAGAGATCGAACGGGGAAGGGTGGCTACACCTTC. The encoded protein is CATSRDRTGKGGYTF. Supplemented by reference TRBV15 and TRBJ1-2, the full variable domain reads DAMVIQNPRYQVTQFGKPVTLSCSQTLNHNVMYWYQQKSSQAPKLLFHYYDKDFNNEADTPDNFQSRRPNTSFCFLDIRSPGLGDTAMYLCATSRDRTGKGGYTFGSGTRLTVV.

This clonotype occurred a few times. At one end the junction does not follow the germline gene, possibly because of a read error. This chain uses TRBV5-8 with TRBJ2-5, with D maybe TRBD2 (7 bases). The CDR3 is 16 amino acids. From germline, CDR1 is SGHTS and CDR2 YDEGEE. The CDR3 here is CASSLGSRGGEETQHF. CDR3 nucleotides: TGTGCCAGCAGCTTGGGCTCGCGCGGGGGCGAAGAGACCCAGCACTTC.

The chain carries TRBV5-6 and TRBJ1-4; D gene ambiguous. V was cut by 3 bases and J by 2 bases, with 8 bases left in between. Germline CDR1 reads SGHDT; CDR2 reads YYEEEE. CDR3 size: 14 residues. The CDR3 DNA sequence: TGTGCCAGCAGCTCTCAGAGTACTAATGAAAAACTGTTTTTT. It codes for CASSSQSTNEKLFF.

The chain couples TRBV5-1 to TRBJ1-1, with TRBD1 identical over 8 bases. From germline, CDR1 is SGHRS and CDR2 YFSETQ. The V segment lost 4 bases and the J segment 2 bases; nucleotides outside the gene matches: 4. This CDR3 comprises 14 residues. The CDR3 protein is CASSVGTGNTEAFF. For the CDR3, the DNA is TGCGCCAGCAGCGTCGGGACAGGTAACACTGAAGCTTTCTTT. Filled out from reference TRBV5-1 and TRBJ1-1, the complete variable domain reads KAGVTQTPRYLIKTRGQQVTLSCSPISGHRSVSWYQQTPGQGLQFLFEYFSETQRNKGNFPGRFSGRQFSNSRSEMNVSTLELGDSALYLCASSVGTGNTEAFFGQGTRLTVV.

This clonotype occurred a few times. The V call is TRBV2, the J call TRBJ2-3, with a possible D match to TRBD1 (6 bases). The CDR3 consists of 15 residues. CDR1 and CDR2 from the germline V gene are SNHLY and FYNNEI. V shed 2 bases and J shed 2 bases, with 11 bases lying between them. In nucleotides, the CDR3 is TGTGCCAGCAGTGAAAGCCAGGGGACCACAGATACGCAGTATTTT. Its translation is CASSESQGTTDTQYF.

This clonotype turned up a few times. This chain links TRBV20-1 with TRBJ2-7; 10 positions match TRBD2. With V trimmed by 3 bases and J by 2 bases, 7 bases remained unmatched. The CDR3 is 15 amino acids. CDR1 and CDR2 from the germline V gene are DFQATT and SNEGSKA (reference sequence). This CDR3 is CSASPSGGGTYEQYF. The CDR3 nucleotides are TGCAGTGCTAGTCCTAGCGGGGGTGGGACCTACGAGCAGTACTTC.

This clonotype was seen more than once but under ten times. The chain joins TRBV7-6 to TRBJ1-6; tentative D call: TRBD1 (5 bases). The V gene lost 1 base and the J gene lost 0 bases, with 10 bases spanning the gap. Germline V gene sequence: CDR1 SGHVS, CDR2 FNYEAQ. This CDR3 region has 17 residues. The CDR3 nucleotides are TGTGCCAGCAGCTTAGTCGGGGGGACCTCCTATAATTCACCCCTCCACTTT. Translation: CASSLVGGTSYNSPLHF.